This T cell receptor (beta chain) was identified in a study of patients and donors after allogeneic stem cell transplantation (dated by TCRdb to 2019 to 2021). Library creation used RT-PCR. TCRdb records NextSeq 550 as the sequencer. The raw public reads went through TCRdb reprocessing: fastp at Q25, MiXCR clone calling, in-frame beta chains kept. One record per CDR3 amino acid sequence lists the most common genes and DNA. The table for this sample lists some 960,000 distinct CDR3 sequences; roughly 18% of them were counted only once. The ten top clones hold roughly 6.4% of the sample. A note on this clonotype: This clone's antigen is unknown. Per-base quality was not reported, and no clone a single base away is much larger than it.

Trimming at the junction amounts to 3 bases on V and 4 bases on J, and the germline ends lie 21 bases apart. The CDR3 spans 17 residues, from the cysteine through the phenylalanine. The kept DNA is CDR3 alone, 51 bases in frame from the first base. As encoded in the germline V gene, CDR1 is SGDLS while CDR2 is YYNGEE. The chain is made from TRBV9 and TRBJ2-3; the D region possibly corresponds to TRBD2 (6 bases align). The material sequenced was blood, either unsorted or a sorted T cell fraction (not recorded which). The clonotype was recovered from a human donor who was either an allogeneic HSCT recipient or a stem cell or donor lymphocyte infusion donor (not recorded which). It is not recorded whose cells these are; they may come from a transplant donor. This receptor has the CDR3 CASSEFWDSGVADTQYF. The nucleotide sequence is TGTGCCAGCAGCGAATTCTGGGACTCTGGGGTTGCAGATACGCAGTATTTT.